The entry that follows covers one T cell receptor (beta chain) sequence. These data belong to a study of blood T cell repertoires in COVID-19. Study summary: Acute and convalescent COVID-19 samples came from the United States, Italy and Spain.

The V end lost 3 bases, the J end lost 1 base, and 12 bases lay between the germline ends. Per germline, CDR1 KGHSH and CDR2 LQKENI. The CDR3 length is 16 residues. Authors' data handling: Reference gene primer amplification gave nucleated cell count estimates. The repertoire was sequenced with immunoSEQ multiplex PCR; TCRdb's copy has only in-frame clones and lacks some. From that table come the V and J calls and clone size; the DNA was used to work out D and trimming. The data contain 380,000 or so clones, around 92% of them seen just once; the ten biggest clones take up 1% to 1.5%. Material for sequencing was peripheral blood. This chain uses TRBV18 with TRBJ2-2; D gene ambiguous. This TCR came from a man aged 40-49 years with acute or convalescent COVID-19. In DNA, the CDR3 is TGTGCCAGCTCACCCGTGGTGGCGGAGAACACCGGGGAGCTGTTTTTT. It codes for CASSPVVAENTGELFF.